A selection of T cell receptor beta chains follows, all from one sample in a study of shared clonotypes between healthy human individuals. Clones were read by immunoSEQ multiplex PCR, and TCRdb kept only the in-frame ones, dropping some. The sample shows 1,400,000 or so clones, approximately 98.5% of them seen only once. Sequenced input: naive CD4+ T cells sorted from blood. The source is a man younger than 40 in good health. CDR3s include the opening cysteine and the closing phenylalanine or tryptophan. Each record gives: clone size, V gene, D gene, J gene, CDR3 DNA, CDR3 protein. A D gene is named only where the DNA matches it firmly. Clone size is not always given. Where it is, it says once, few, many or a class for expanded clones.

-	TRBV12-5	-	TRBJ1-2	TGTGCTAGTGGTTTGCTACTGGACCGAGGGAACTATGGCTACACCTTC	CASGLLLDRGNYGYTF
-	TRBV11-2	-	TRBJ2-5	TGTGCCAGCAGTGTCGAATTTTTAGAGACCCAGTACTTC	CASSVEFLETQYF
-	TRBV5-1	TRBD2	TRBJ2-7	TGCGCCAGCAGCTTGGGCGGGAGGGCCGATAGCTCCTACGAGCAGTACTTC	CASSLGGRADSSYEQYF
-	TRBV28	TRBD2	TRBJ2-2	TGTGCCAGCAGACGGTGGTTGGGAGCGGGACTAGCGGGAGTCACCGGGGAGCTGTTTTTT	CASRRWLGAGLAGVTGELFF
-	TRBV5-1	-	TRBJ2-5	TGCGCCAGCAGCCCTTCCTACCCCCAAGAGACCCAGTACTTC	CASSPSYPQETQYF
-	TRBV2	TRBD1	TRBJ1-4	TGTGCCAGCAGTGGGGACAGGGTATTGGCTGAAAAACTGTTTTTT	CASSGDRVLAEKLFF
-	TRBV6-1	TRBD2	TRBJ2-1	TGTGCCAGCAGTGAAACTAGCGGGAGCGATGAGCAGTTCTTC	CASSETSGSDEQFF
-	TRBV28	-	TRBJ2-1	TGTGCCACATACTCCCTTACCAACTACAATGAGCAGTTCTTC	CATYSLTNYNEQFF
-	TRBV29-1	-	TRBJ1-4	TGCAGCGTGCTTATAGAGGGGTTTAATGAAAAACTGTTTTTT	CSVLIEGFNEKLFF
-	TRBV5-1	-	TRBJ2-3	TGCGCCAGCAACCTGGGACGAGGCACAGATACGCAGTATTTT	CASNLGRGTDTQYF
-	TRBV13	TRBD2	TRBJ2-5	TGTGCCAGCAAGGGACTAGCGGGGAAAGAGACCCAGTACTTC	CASKGLAGKETQYF
-	TRBV7-4	-	TRBJ1-5	TGTGCCAGCAGCTTTTCTGCGAGAAGGGTCCAGGGCGAATCACGGCCCCAGCATTTT	CASSFSARRVQGESRPQHF
-	TRBV10-1	-	TRBJ2-3	TGCGCCAGCAGCGGGAGAGGTACAGATACGCAGTATTTT	CASSGRGTDTQYF
-	TRBV6-1	TRBD1	TRBJ2-7	TGTGCCAGCAGTGCCCTTGGGACAGGGGGCGAGCAGTACTTC	CASSALGTGGEQYF
-	TRBV7-9	-	TRBJ2-5	TGTGCCAGCAGCTCCACAGTGTACCAAGAGACCCAGTACTTC	CASSSTVYQETQYF
-	TRBV6-6	TRBD2	TRBJ2-5	TGTGCCAGCAGTTACTCGGCTAGCGGGACTCAAGAGACCCAGTACTTC	CASSYSASGTQETQYF
once	TRBV18	-	TRBJ2-7	TGTGCCAGCTCACCACTACCCGGTACGGCGGGAAGCTCCTACGAGCAGTACTTC	CASSPLPGTAGSSYEQYF
-	TRBV7-9	-	TRBJ2-1	TGTGCCAGCAGCCATCCCCGGGGCGCTTATCGTCGGGAATACAATGAGCAGTTCTTC	CASSHPRGAYRREYNEQFF
-	TRBV19	TRBD1	TRBJ1-2	TGTGCCAGTAGTATAGCAGGACAGGGGGACTATGGCTACACCTTC	CASSIAGQGDYGYTF
once	TRBV5-4	TRBD2	TRBJ2-2	TGTGCCAGCAGCCAGGGACTAGCGGGAGCTGCGAACACCGGGGAGCTGTTTTTT	CASSQGLAGAANTGELFF
-	TRBV18	-	TRBJ2-7	TGTGCCAGCTCACCAGTACAGCTCGACGAGCAGTACTTC	CASSPVQLDEQYF
-	TRBV6-5	-	TRBJ1-2	TGTGCCAGCAGCTCATCGCCTGGGGGGTATGGCTACACCTTC	CASSSSPGGYGYTF
-	TRBV7-9	TRBD2	TRBJ2-1	TGTGCCAGCAGCTTAGCGGGAGGGAACCAGCAGTTCTTC	CASSLAGGNQQFF
-	TRBV6-5	-	TRBJ1-2	TGTGCCAGCAGTTTTGTGGTAACAGGGCGCTATGGCTACACCTTC	CASSFVVTGRYGYTF
once	TRBV28	-	TRBJ2-7	TGTGCCAGCCGACCGTGGACAGCCAGCTCCTACGAGCAGTACTTC	CASRPWTASSYEQYF
-	TRBV11-1	TRBD1	TRBJ2-7	TGTGCCAGCAGTCCGGGACAGGGGCTCAGCTCCTACGAGCAGTACTTC	CASSPGQGLSSYEQYF
-	TRBV9	-	TRBJ1-4	TGTGCCAGCAGCGTAGCTAATACCGGGGAAAAACTGTTTTTT	CASSVANTGEKLFF
-	TRBV18	TRBD2	TRBJ2-7	TGTGCCAGCTCATCGGTCCTAGCGGGAGGTGGTGAGCAGTACTTC	CASSSVLAGGGEQYF
-	TRBV7-2	TRBD2	TRBJ2-3	TGTGCCAGCAGCCAGACTAGCGGGAGGGCAGATACGCAGTATTTT	CASSQTSGRADTQYF
-	TRBV7-7	-	TRBJ2-7	TGTGCTAGCAGCCGACTGGGGACGCAGGAGCAGTACTTC	CASSRLGTQEQYF
-	TRBV7-9	-	TRBJ1-2	TGTGCCAGCAGCCCCGATTCGCCGGCTGGCTACACCTTC	CASSPDSPAGYTF
once	TRBV7-2	-	TRBJ2-1	TGTGCCAGCAGCGAGGACTGGGGGAACTACAATGAGCAGTTCTTC	CASSEDWGNYNEQFF
-	TRBV5-6	-	TRBJ1-2	TGTGCCAGCAGCTTGCCCGGGGACTATGGCTACACCTTC	CASSLPGDYGYTF
-	TRBV18	TRBD1	TRBJ1-1	TGTGCCAGCTCATCCCGTTTCTTACAGGGGGAGGGCACTGAAGCTTTCTTT	CASSSRFLQGEGTEAFF
-	TRBV11-3	TRBD1	TRBJ2-7	TGTGCCAGCAGCCAGGGACAGGGTGCGAACTACGAGCAGTACTTC	CASSQGQGANYEQYF
-	TRBV29-1	TRBD2	TRBJ2-1	TGCAGCGTTGTAGATACCGGGACTAGAGAAACGGAGCAGTTCTTC	CSVVDTGTRETEQFF
once	TRBV7-9	-	TRBJ2-3	TGTGCCAGCAGCTTACCCGCAAGGACGGAATACACAGATACGCAGTATTTT	CASSLPARTEYTDTQYF
-	TRBV5-6	TRBD1	TRBJ1-2	TGTGCCAGCAGAAGGGACAGGCTTAACTATGGCTACACCTTC	CASRRDRLNYGYTF
-	TRBV10-3	-	TRBJ2-2	TGTGCCATCAGTGTATCTAGCAACACCGGGGAGCTGTTTTTT	CAISVSSNTGELFF
-	TRBV11-3	TRBD2	TRBJ2-7	TGTGCCAGCAGCTCCCCTAGCGGGACGCTCCTATACGAGCAGTACTTC	CASSSPSGTLLYEQYF
-	TRBV11-2	-	TRBJ2-7	TGTGCCAGCAGCACAGGACCATTCCGTACCTACGAGCAGTACTTC	CASSTGPFRTYEQYF
-	TRBV11-3	-	TRBJ2-5	TGTGCCAGCAGCCCCGGACCCAACCAAGAGACCCAGTACTTC	CASSPGPNQETQYF
-	TRBV18	-	TRBJ2-5	TGTGCCAGCTCACCACCGGGGGCAGAGACCCAGTACTTC	CASSPPGAETQYF
-	TRBV16	-	TRBJ1-1	TGTGCCAGCAGCCAATGGGAGGGAGAAGCTTTCTTT	CASSQWEGEAFF
-	TRBV27	-	TRBJ2-1	TGTGCCAATCCTAGTGGGCCTAAGGATGAGCAGTTCTTC	CANPSGPKDEQFF
-	TRBV18	-	TRBJ2-2	TGTGCCAGCTCACAACTGGAGAACACCGGGGAGCTGTTTTTT	CASSQLENTGELFF
-	TRBV14	TRBD1	TRBJ2-5	TGTGCCAGCAGCCAAGGTGACAGGGGAGGATCTCTGCTCCAAGAGACCCAGTACTTC	CASSQGDRGGSLLQETQYF
few	TRBV28	-	TRBJ1-1	TGTGCCAGCAGTTTAATTGGGGGCTCGGTGAACACTGAAGCTTTCTTT	CASSLIGGSVNTEAFF
once	TRBV5-1	-	TRBJ2-3	TGCGCCAGCAGCTTGGCACTAGCAGTAGATACGCAGTATTTT	CASSLALAVDTQYF
-	TRBV2	TRBD1	TRBJ2-7	TGTGCCGGGACAGGACGGGTCGCCAACGAGCAGTACTTC	CAGTGRVANEQYF
-	TRBV6-1	-	TRBJ2-2	TGTGCCAGCAGTGAAGGGGACCACACCGGGGAGCTGTTTTTT	CASSEGDHTGELFF
-	TRBV15	TRBD1	TRBJ1-2	TGTGCCACCAGCATCTCCCCCGACAGGGACTATGGCTACACCTTC	CATSISPDRDYGYTF
-	TRBV9	TRBD2	TRBJ2-1	TGTGCCAGCAGCGATATAGCGGGAACTTACAATGAGCAGTTCTTC	CASSDIAGTYNEQFF
-	TRBV10-3	TRBD1	TRBJ2-7	TGTGCCATCAGCCTGGACAGGGGGCCCTACGAGCAGTACTTC	CAISLDRGPYEQYF
-	TRBV20-1	-	TRBJ2-5	TGCAGTGCTAGTATAGGGACCCAGTACTTC	CSASIGTQYF
-	TRBV5-5	-	TRBJ2-7	TGTGCCAGCAGCTTGGTGGGGGGATCCTACGAGCAGTACTTC	CASSLVGGSYEQYF
once	TRBV27	-	TRBJ1-1	TGTGCCAGCAGTTTAGACGGTAGTTGGCCCAACACTGAAGCTTTCTTT	CASSLDGSWPNTEAFF